The 25 T cell receptor beta chains presented below share a single source sample, sequenced in a study of cytomegalovirus exposure and HLA in healthy donors. The PCR ran on 60 Vbeta and 13 Jbeta primers. Here immunoSEQ multiplex PCR was the method, and the copy in TCRdb shows in-frame clones only, minus some. Altogether approximately 140,000 clones are present, approximately 60% being singletons, with the ten largest covering around 7.1%. The source material was PBMCs. These receptors were obtained from a woman aged 60-70 years in good health and CMV-seropositive.

The genes are TRBV19 and TRBJ2-7; TRBD2 might be the D (6 bases). This CDR3 contains 17 residues. Trimming shortened V by 3 bases and J by 4 bases, and 22 bases separated the two germline ends. Germline CDR1 LNHDA, CDR2 SQIVND (reference sequence). This CDR3 is CASSIGGGRDSFYEQYF. The CDR3 coding sequence is TGTGCCAGTAGTATCGGTGGAGGGCGAGATTCCTTTTACGAGCAGTACTTC. Filled out from reference TRBV19 and TRBJ2-7, the complete variable domain reads DGGITQSPKYLFRKEGQNVTLSCEQNLNHDAMYWYRQDPGQGLRLIYYSQIVNDFQKGDIAEGYSVSREKKESFPLTVTSAQKNPTAFYLCASSIGGGRDSFYEQYFGPGTRLTVT.

The chain carries TRBV5-1 and TRBJ2-2; D is possibly TRBD2 (5 bases). The CDR3 totals 15 residues. Deletions cut 2 bases from V and 2 bases from J, with 10 bases between. Germline loops: CDR1 SGHRS, CDR2 YFSETQ. The CDR3 loop is CASSFRAENTGELFF. In nucleotides, the CDR3 is TGCGCCAGCAGCTTCCGAGCGGAAAACACCGGGGAGCTGTTTTTT.

V gene TRBV5-5 combines with J gene TRBJ2-6; tentative D call: TRBD1 (6 bases). The germline V gene has CDR1 SGHKS and CDR2 YYEKEE (reference sequence). With 4 bases removed from V and 2 bases from J, the gap between germline ends came to 13 bases. The CDR3 is made up of 16 amino acids. CDR3 sequence: CASSVTGSPGANVLTF. The CDR3 nucleotides are TGTGCCAGCAGCGTTACAGGGTCCCCTGGGGCCAACGTCCTGACTTTC.

CDR3 sequence (DNA): TGTGCCAGCAGGGCAGGGGGGTCAGGCGGAAACACCATATATTTT. Protein product: CASRAGGSGGNTIYF. This rearrangement joins TRBV28 to TRBJ1-3, with 7 bases identical to TRBD1. V lost 6 bases, J lost 4 bases, and 9 bases stayed unmatched. Germline CDR1 is MDHEN and CDR2 is SYDVKM. This CDR3 comprises 15 residues.

The V and J genes are TRBV30 and TRBJ2-5; no reliable D call. The germline V and J ends were trimmed by 2 bases and 2 bases, with 6 bases remaining between them. CDR3 length: 12 residues. Germline CDR1 is GTSNPN and CDR2 is SVGIG (reference sequence). The CDR3 DNA sequence: TGTGCCTGGAGTTTCCAGCAAGAGACCCAGTACTTC. Translated, it gives CAWSFQQETQYF.

V usage is TRBV7-9 and J usage is TRBJ1-4; the match to TRBD1 covers 9 bases. The CDR3 totals 15 residues. J lost 8 bases, V lost 3 bases, and 7 bases had no gene match. The germline V gene has CDR1 SEHNR and CDR2 FQNEAQ (reference sequence). The DNA for the CDR3 is TGTGCCAGCAGCTTTACCGGGACAGGGAGAGAAAAACTGTTTTTT. It translates to CASSFTGTGREKLFF.

V is TRBV5-6 and J is TRBJ1-4; 7 nucleotides match TRBD1. The CDR3 sequence is 16 residues long. Germline CDR1 SGHDT, CDR2 YYEEEE. Trimming took 2 bases from V and 5 from J; bases not matched to a gene: 9. DNA of the CDR3: TGTGCCAGCAGCTTAGGGCCAGGGGGGACCAATGAAAAACTGTTTTTT. This translates into CASSLGPGGTNEKLFF.

As for this clone: At one of its ends the junction is not consistent with the germline gene, which may arise from a read error. The rearrangement uses TRBV7-7 and TRBJ1-4; 9 bases line up with TRBD1. The germline CDR1 and CDR2 sequences are SSHAT and FNYEAQ (reference sequence). This CDR3 is 15 amino acids long. CDR3 in DNA: TGTGCTAGCAGCTTAGTGGCGGGACAGGGTGAAAAACTGTTTTTT. This sequence encodes CASSLVAGQGEKLFF. The full variable domain, rest sourced from reference TRBV7-7 and TRBJ1-4, is GAGVSQSPRYKVTKRGQDVTLRCDPISSHATLYWYQQALGQGPEFLTYFNYEAQPDKSGLPSDRFSAERPEGSISTLTIQRTEQRDSAMYRCASSLVAGQGEKLFFGSGTQLSVL.

The CDR3 region has the DNA TGTGCCAGCAGAGAGAATAGCGCCGGGGAGCTGTTTTTT. It codes for CASRENSAGELFF. V usage is TRBV2 and J usage is TRBJ2-2; possibly TRBD2 for D (5 bases). V gave up 6 bases and J gave up 6 bases, with 11 bases separating them. This CDR3 contains 13 residues. Germline V gene sequence: CDR1 SNHLY, CDR2 FYNNEI. The whole variable domain, remainder taken from reference TRBV2 and TRBJ2-2, is EPEVTQTPSHQVTQMGQEVILRCVPISNHLYFYWYRQILGQKVEFLVSFYNNEISEKSEIFDDQFSVERPDGSNFTLKIRSTKLEDSAMYFCASRENSAGELFFGEGSRLTVL.

This clone was seen more than once but under ten times. V gene TRBV5-6 combines with J gene TRBJ2-3, with 9 bases identical to TRBD1. This CDR3 comprises 15 residues. Germline CDR1 and CDR2: SGHDT and YYEEEE. V was pared by 3 bases and J by 5 bases, with 7 bases of the junction left unmatched. The DNA of the CDR3 is TGTGCCAGCAGCTCTTTACAGGGGGCGGAAGATACGCAGTATTTT. Translation gives CASSSLQGAEDTQYF.

This sequence joins TRBV28 and TRBJ2-3; 11 bases are a match to TRBD2. Germline lookup yields CDR1 MDHEN and CDR2 SYDVKM. The J segment lost 0 bases and the V segment lost 3 bases, leaving 11 bases of the junction unmatched. The CDR3 spans 19 residues. DNA for the CDR3: TGTGCCAGCAGTTTTGCGGGTCTAGCGGGAGGCTCTAGCACAGATACGCAGTATTTT. Translation gives CASSFAGLAGGSSTDTQYF. Full variable domain (missing parts from reference TRBV28 and TRBJ2-3): DVKVTQSSRYLVKRTGEKVFLECVQDMDHENMFWYRQDPGLGLRLIYFSYDVKMKEKGDIPEGYSVSREKKERFSLILESASTNQTSMYLCASSFAGLAGGSSTDTQYFGPGTRLTVL.

This chain joins TRBV7-8 and TRBJ2-3, with a possible D match to TRBD2 (7 bases). The CDR3 totals 14 residues. CDR1 and CDR2 (germline): SGHVS, FQNEAQ. Trimming left V 3 bases short and J 4 bases short, with 11 bases between. The CDR3 bases are TGTGCCAGCAGCTTGGGAGGGGGGGCAGATACGCAGTATTTT. Protein sequence: CASSLGGGADTQYF.

The chain couples TRBV9 to TRBJ2-7; weak D call: TRBD2 (5 bases). V was pared by 4 bases and J by 5 bases, with 19 bases between. The germline CDR1 and CDR2 sequences are SGDLS and YYNGEE. This CDR3 comprises 15 residues. CDR3 region: CASSPLGLSIDEQYF. DNA of the CDR3: TGTGCCAGCAGCCCCCTTGGACTGTCGATCGACGAGCAGTACTTC.

DNA for the CDR3: TGTGCCAGCAGCGTCGGGGGGGGGAAAGATCAGCCCCAGCATTTT. Residues: CASSVGGGKDQPQHF. The chain has TRBV9 and TRBJ1-5; D is possibly TRBD1 (5 bases). V lost 2 bases, J lost 5 bases, and 14 bases lay in between. The CDR3 has 15 residues. Germline V gene data show CDR1 as SGDLS and CDR2 as YYNGEE.

This clone was seen just once. The chain has TRBV7-2 and TRBJ2-7; a possible D gene is TRBD2 (6 bases). Trimming cost V 1 base and J 4 bases, with 17 bases left between them. CDR3 length equals 16 residues. Germline assignment: CDR1 SGHTA and CDR2 FQGNSA. CDR3 sequence: CASSLVGGGARYEQYF. As DNA, the CDR3 is TGTGCCAGCAGCTTAGTGGGAGGCGGGGCAAGATACGAGCAGTACTTC.

The sample holds a few counts of this clone. CDR3 sequence (DNA): TGTGCCAGTAGTATCCAGGGGGCGAGCAATCAGCCCCAGCATTTT. Protein: CASSIQGASNQPQHF. This chain connects TRBV19 to TRBJ1-5; TRBD1 agrees at 8 bases. CDR1 is LNHDA, CDR2 SQIVND, per germline (reference sequence). The V segment lost 3 bases and the J segment 1 base; nucleotides outside the gene matches: 2. This CDR3 spans 15 amino acids.

The genes are TRBV30 and TRBJ2-3, with D perhaps matching TRBD2 (5 bases). CDR3 length: 14 residues. Germline assignment: CDR1 GTSNPN and CDR2 SVGIG (reference sequence). Trimming removed 4 bases at V and 0 bases at J, with 11 bases between. CDR3 sequence reads: CAWTKDLSTDTQYF. CDR3 DNA: TGTGCCTGGACCAAGGACTTAAGCACAGATACGCAGTATTTT.

CDR3 region: CASSPLAGGMETQYF. CDR3 DNA: TGTGCCAGCAGTCCTCTAGCGGGAGGAATGGAGACCCAGTACTTC. The V gene is TRBV6-5, the J gene TRBJ2-5; 11 bases agree with TRBD2. CDR1 is MNHEY, CDR2 SVGAGI, per germline. The CDR3 extends over 15 amino acids. Trimming at V came to 5 bases and at J to 5 bases, leaving 7 bases not matched to a gene.

This clone has more than one count but fewer than ten. This CDR3 is CASSPHPAGNTEAFF. The CDR3 region has the DNA TGCGCCAGCAGCCCGCATCCGGCAGGGAACACTGAAGCTTTCTTT. This chain uses TRBV4-3 with TRBJ1-1; no clear D. Germline V gene lookup returns CDR1 LGHNA and CDR2 YSLEER. This CDR3 is 15 amino acids long. V was shortened by 4 bases and J by 1 base, with 13 bases between the two germline ends.

The rearrangement links TRBV4-3 to TRBJ2-2, with D perhaps TRBD2 (5 bases). The ends were cut back, 3 bases at V and 2 bases at J, with 10 bases in the middle. The germline gives CDR1 LGHNA, CDR2 YSLEER. This CDR3 region has 15 residues. This CDR3 reads CASSQEPGNTGELFF. In DNA form, the CDR3 reads TGCGCCAGCAGCCAGGAGCCGGGAAACACCGGGGAGCTGTTTTTT.

This chain uses TRBV6-5 with TRBJ2-7; possibly TRBD1 for D (5 bases). Trimming shortened V by 0 bases and J by 1 base, and 10 bases separated the two germline ends. CDR3 size: 15 residues. The germline gives CDR1 MNHEY, CDR2 SVGAGI. The CDR3 loop reads CASSYSGAGSYEQYF. CDR3 bases: TGTGCCAGCAGTTACTCGGGTGCAGGGTCCTACGAGCAGTACTTC.

This chain uses TRBV28 with TRBJ2-3, with 7 bases fitting TRBD1. The V gene's germline CDR1 is MDHEN and CDR2 SYDVKM. The V segment lost 6 bases and the J segment 2 bases; nucleotides outside the gene matches: 5. The CDR3 sequence is 14 residues long. CDR3 region: CASSRQGLTDTQYF. CDR3 DNA sequence: TGTGCCAGCAGCCGACAGGGCCTCACAGATACGCAGTATTTT. The whole variable domain, filled in from reference TRBV28 and TRBJ2-3, reads DVKVTQSSRYLVKRTGEKVFLECVQDMDHENMFWYRQDPGLGLRLIYFSYDVKMKEKGDIPEGYSVSREKKERFSLILESASTNQTSMYLCASSRQGLTDTQYFGPGTRLTVL.

The chain joins TRBV7-9 to TRBJ2-3, with TRBD1 matching over 8 bases. This CDR3 region has 14 residues. V lost 4 bases, J lost 4 bases, and 4 bases stayed unmatched. Germline V lookup: CDR1 SEHNR, CDR2 FQNEAQ (reference sequence). CDR3: CASSSGQGADTQYF. The CDR3 region has the DNA TGTGCCAGCAGCTCTGGACAGGGCGCAGATACGCAGTATTTT.

J is TRBJ2-7 and V is TRBV7-9; TRBD2 matches 8 bases. This CDR3 spans 14 amino acids. The germline gives CDR1 SEHNR, CDR2 FQNEAQ (reference sequence). V lost 6 bases to trimming and J lost 6 bases; unmatched junction nucleotides: 10. The CDR3 DNA reads TGTGCCAGCAGTCTGTCTAGCGGGCTTACCGAGCAGTACTTC. Amino acids: CASSLSSGLTEQYF.

CDR3 bases: TGTGCCAGCAGCCCAAGGACTAGCGGGAACTACGAGCAGTACTTC. Protein sequence: CASSPRTSGNYEQYF. The chain carries TRBV5-4 and TRBJ2-7; 12 positions match TRBD2. The CDR3 is 15 residues long. The germline CDR1 and CDR2 sequences are SGHNT and YYREEE (reference sequence). V lost 4 bases to trimming and J lost 3 bases; unmatched junction nucleotides: 5. Complete variable domain (other parts from reference TRBV5-4 and TRBJ2-7): ETGVTQSPTHLIKTRGQQVTLRCSSQSGHNTVSWYQQALGQGPQFIFQYYREEENGRGNFPPRFSGLQFPNYSSELNVNALELDDSALYLCASSPRTSGNYEQYFGPGTRLTVT.